Presented here are 29 T cell receptor beta chains from one specimen sequenced in a study of blood T cell repertoires in COVID-19. The repertoire was sequenced with immunoSEQ multiplex PCR; TCRdb's copy has only in-frame clones and lacks some. The sample yields 100,000 to 150,000 clones, 55% to 75% seen once. Sequenced sample: peripheral blood. The source of these receptors is a woman between 70 and 85 years old with acute or convalescent COVID-19.

In this sample, this clone turned up once. The chain's CDR3 is CASSQGLAGTDTQYF. CDR3 in DNA: TGTGCCAGCAGCCAAGGACTAGCTGGCACAGATACGCAGTATTTT. The chain employs TRBV3-1 (or the pseudogene TRBV3-2) and TRBJ2-3; 7 bases line up with TRBD2. Trimming at V came to 1 base and at J to 1 base, leaving 2 bases not matched to a gene. The CDR3 loop spans 15 amino acids. Per germline, CDR1 LGHDT and CDR2 YNNKEL (reference sequence).

This rearrangement joins TRBV6-5 to TRBJ1-2; a possible D gene is TRBD1 (5 bases). The V gene lost 4 bases and the J gene lost 9 bases, with 15 bases spanning the gap. Germline values: CDR1 MNHEY, CDR2 SVGAGI. CDR3 length: 13 amino acids. CDR3 amino acids: CASSFNRGESYTF. CDR3 coding DNA: TGTGCCAGCAGTTTCAACCGGGGGGAGAGCTACACCTTC.

The chain employs TRBV28 and TRBJ1-2; D is unresolved. V was cut by 2 bases and J by 2 bases, with 6 bases left in between. CDR3 length equals 13 residues. CDR1 and CDR2 (germline): MDHEN, SYDVKM. The CDR3 is CASSLIANYGYTF. The CDR3 DNA is TGTGCCAGCAGTTTAATAGCCAACTATGGCTACACCTTC.

At least ten counts were recorded for this clone. The chain couples TRBV18 to TRBJ2-7, with 8 bases that match TRBD1. Germline V gene sequence: CDR1 KGHSH, CDR2 LQKENI. The CDR3 has 14 amino acids. V lost 3 bases to trimming and J lost 4 bases; unmatched junction nucleotides: 5. The chain's CDR3 is CASSPQQGGYEQYF. CDR3 nucleotide sequence: TGTGCCAGCTCACCCCAACAGGGGGGATACGAGCAGTACTTC.

V and J are TRBV7-2 and TRBJ1-5, with a tentative D call TRBD1 (5 bases). Trimming pared 1 base from V and 5 bases from J, leaving 9 bases between. Germline V gene lookup returns CDR1 SGHTA and CDR2 FQGNSA. The CDR3 covers 14 residues. For the CDR3, the DNA is TGTGCCAGCAGCTTAGGGGTAGGGGATCAGCCCCAGCATTTT. Encoded protein: CASSLGVGDQPQHF.

This chain connects TRBV5-1 to TRBJ1-1, with 8 bases aligning to TRBD1. Looked up from germline, CDR1 is SGHRS and CDR2 is YFSETQ. The CDR3 loop spans 14 amino acids. Germline trimming cut 4 bases from V and 1 base from J; bases unmatched to any gene: 3. The CDR3 region is CASSGQGANTEAFF. DNA for the CDR3: TGCGCCAGCAGCGGACAGGGTGCGAACACTGAAGCTTTCTTT. Using reference TRBV5-1 and TRBJ1-1 for the parts outside the CDR3, the full variable domain is KAGVTQTPRYLIKTRGQQVTLSCSPISGHRSVSWYQQTPGQGLQFLFEYFSETQRNKGNFPGRFSGRQFSNSRSEMNVSTLELGDSALYLCASSGQGANTEAFFGQGTRLTVV.

The chain employs TRBV5-1 and TRBJ2-1, with a tentative D call TRBD1 (6 bases). V lost 0 bases to trimming and J lost 0 bases, with 10 bases between them. The CDR3 consists of 16 residues. The germline V gene encodes CDR1 SGHRS and CDR2 YFSETQ. The CDR3 DNA reads as TGCGCCAGCAGCTTGGGTGGGACACCCTCCTACAATGAGCAGTTCTTC. Translated: CASSLGGTPSYNEQFF. The complete variable domain, with remaining parts taken from reference TRBV5-1 and TRBJ2-1, reads KAGVTQTPRYLIKTRGQQVTLSCSPISGHRSVSWYQQTPGQGLQFLFEYFSETQRNKGNFPGRFSGRQFSNSRSEMNVSTLELGDSALYLCASSLGGTPSYNEQFFGPGTRLTVL.

The chain couples TRBV6-5 to TRBJ2-4; 9 bases align to TRBD2. Germline V gene sequence: CDR1 MNHEY, CDR2 SVGAGI. With 6 bases clipped from V and 8 bases from J, the junction kept 8 bases outside the gene matches. The CDR3 contains 14 residues. DNA of the CDR3: TGTGCCAGCAGGAATAGCGGGAGAGGGTACATTCAGTACTTC. This codes for CASRNSGRGYIQYF.

This clone showed up just a few times. Here the CDR3 DNA reads TGTGCCAGCAGCCAATTCAGAGGCGGATCGAACACCGGGGAGCTGTTTTTT. Translation: CASSQFRGGSNTGELFF. The genes are TRBV3-1 (or the pseudogene TRBV3-2) and TRBJ2-2; D unresolved. Germline V gene sequence: CDR1 LGHDT, CDR2 YNNKEL (reference sequence). Deletions cut 2 bases from V and 0 bases from J, with 13 bases between. There are 17 residues in the CDR3.

V and J are TRBV13 and TRBJ1-1; 8 bases line up with TRBD1. V lost 5 bases to trimming and J lost 3 bases; unmatched junction nucleotides: 11. CDR1 and CDR2 (germline): PRHDT, FYEKMQ (reference sequence). The CDR3 consists of 16 residues. CDR3 amino acids: CASSRDRGYDHTEAFF. The CDR3 DNA is TGTGCCAGCAGCAGAGACAGGGGATATGATCACACTGAAGCTTTCTTT.

The CDR3, as DNA: TGCGCCAGCAGCTTTGGAGTGAGACAGGGGAACAATGAGCAGTTCTTC. As protein: CASSFGVRQGNNEQFF. This chain links TRBV5-1 with TRBJ2-1, with 8 bases fitting TRBD1. The CDR3 extends over 16 amino acids. CDR1 and CDR2 from the germline V gene are SGHRS and YFSETQ. V gave up 2 bases and J gave up 5 bases; unmatched junction bases: 9.

V gene TRBV11-2 combines with J gene TRBJ2-7; perhaps TRBD1 as D (7 bases). The V gene's germline CDR1 is SGHAT and CDR2 FQNNGV. The germline V and J ends were trimmed by 4 bases and 2 bases, with 15 bases remaining between them. This CDR3 has 15 amino acids. The CDR3 loop reads CASSSNPGGTYEQYF. For the CDR3, the DNA is TGTGCCAGCAGCTCGAATCCAGGGGGGACCTACGAGCAGTACTTC.

The rearrangement links TRBV2 to TRBJ2-6, with 10 bases identical to TRBD1. The V and J ends lost 9 bases and 0 bases, in that order; junction bases with no gene match: 2. Germline CDR1 reads SNHLY; CDR2 reads FYNNEI. The CDR3 length is 15 residues. Written as DNA, the CDR3 is TGTGCCAGTCGGACAGGGGGCTCTGGGGCCAACGTCCTGACTTTC. It is translated as CASRTGGSGANVLTF.

J is TRBJ1-5 and V is TRBV28; TRBD1 might be the D (5 bases). CDR3 length: 15 residues. Germline V gene sequence: CDR1 MDHEN, CDR2 SYDVKM. Trimming stripped 2 bases from V and 6 bases from J, with 14 bases between. CDR3 DNA sequence: TGTGCCAGCAGTTTAGGTTCAGGGTTCCGTCAGCCCCAGCATTTT. Its translation: CASSLGSGFRQPQHF.

There are a few counts of this clone. The V gene is TRBV5-4, the J gene TRBJ2-1, with D perhaps TRBD1 (5 bases). V was pared by 4 bases and J by 8 bases, with 16 bases between. This CDR3 region has 14 residues. Germline V CDR1 and CDR2: SGHNT, YYREEE (reference sequence). The CDR3 DNA follows: TGTGCCAGCAGCCGACAGACACTCGTCGATGAGCAGTTCTTC. It encodes CASSRQTLVDEQFF.

This chain links TRBV28 with TRBJ2-7, with TRBD2 identical over 7 bases. The CDR3 has 13 residues. Germline trimming cut 6 bases from V and 7 bases from J; bases unmatched to any gene: 9. The V gene's germline CDR1 is MDHEN and CDR2 SYDVKM. CDR3 nucleotides: TGTGCCAGCAGGGGGAGGGAGGGCGGAGAGCAGTACTTC. Protein product: CASRGREGGEQYF.

The chain uses TRBV10-3 and TRBJ1-1; 8 nucleotides align to TRBD1. This CDR3 is built from 13 residues. Germline CDR1 reads ENHRY; CDR2 reads SYGVKD. V dropped 8 bases and J dropped 3; count of bases not matched to a gene: 5. As DNA, the CDR3 is TGTGCCATCTCAGGACAGGGTGACACTGAAGCTTTCTTT. Protein: CAISGQGDTEAFF.

This clone was counted between two and nine times. This rearrangement joins TRBV4-3 to TRBJ1-1, with D tentatively TRBD1 (5 bases). The CDR3 loop spans 16 amino acids. Germline CDR1 LGHNA, CDR2 YSLEER. Between the trimmed V and J ends, which lost 0 bases and 4 bases, there was a span of 15 bases. The CDR3 region is CASSQEIKGVGTEAFF. DNA of the CDR3: TGCGCCAGCAGCCAAGAAATAAAAGGGGTAGGCACTGAAGCTTTCTTT.

The chain links TRBV3-1 (or the pseudogene TRBV3-2) to TRBJ2-3, with 15 bases that match TRBD2. The CDR3 is made up of 19 amino acids. V lost 4 bases to trimming and J lost 1 base; unmatched junction nucleotides: 9. Per the germline V gene, CDR1 is LGHDT and CDR2 is YNNKEL (reference sequence). The CDR3 DNA reads as TGTGCCAGCAGCCTGCCGGGACTAGCGGGGGGTAGGGGCACAGATACGCAGTATTTT. Amino acids: CASSLPGLAGGRGTDTQYF.

The J gene is TRBJ1-2, the V gene TRBV29-1; 10 bases fit TRBD1. Germline V gives CDR1 SQVTM, CDR2 ANQGSEA. The CDR3 totals 17 residues. V gave up 3 bases and J gave up 6 bases; unmatched junction bases: 16. The CDR3 DNA is TGCAGCGTTGATATCCAATCCGGGACAGGGGCTCAAGATGGCTACACCTTC. Translated: CSVDIQSGTGAQDGYTF.

The chain has TRBV6-4 and TRBJ2-1; 7 nucleotides align to TRBD2. Trimming at V came to 3 bases and at J to 1 base, leaving 0 bases not matched to a gene. The CDR3 covers 14 residues. Germline V gene sequence: CDR1 MRHNA, CDR2 SNTAGT. DNA for the CDR3: TGTGCCAGCAGTGAAGCGGGGTCCTACAATGAGCAGTTCTTC. Translated, it gives CASSEAGSYNEQFF.

The chain is built from TRBV19 and TRBJ2-7; perhaps TRBD1 as D (5 bases). The CDR3 extends over 16 amino acids. Trimming stripped 5 bases from V and 2 bases from J, with 19 bases between. The germline V gene has CDR1 LNHDA and CDR2 SQIVND (reference sequence). The CDR3 DNA follows: TGTGCCAGTAGTTCAAATCAGGGAAATCGGCCCTACGAGCAGTACTTC. This gives the protein CASSSNQGNRPYEQYF.

This chain connects TRBV3-1 (or the pseudogene TRBV3-2) to TRBJ1-1; D is perhaps TRBD1 (6 bases). The CDR3 totals 14 residues. The V gene lost 1 base and the J gene lost 8 bases, with 14 bases spanning the gap. Germline CDR1 and CDR2: LGHDT and YNNKEL (reference sequence). In nucleotides, the CDR3 is TGTGCCAGCAGCCAAGGCGCGAGGACAGTGGAAGCTTTCTTT. It translates to CASSQGARTVEAFF.

The gene calls are TRBV11-2 and TRBJ2-1; weak D call: TRBD2 (6 bases). V gave up 6 bases and J gave up 5 bases, with 11 bases separating them. CDR3 length: 13 residues. Germline assignment: CDR1 SGHAT and CDR2 FQNNGV. This chain's CDR3 is CASSNLANNEQFF. The CDR3 bases are TGTGCCAGCAGTAATCTAGCGAACAATGAGCAGTTCTTC. Full variable domain (outside the CDR3, taken from reference TRBV11-2 and TRBJ2-1): EAGVAQSPRYKIIEKRQSVAFWCNPISGHATLYWYQQILGQGPKLLIQFQNNGVVDDSQLPKDRFSAERLKGVDSTLKIQPAKLEDSAVYLCASSNLANNEQFFGPGTRLTVL.

This clone was observed a handful of times. The chain carries TRBV27 and TRBJ1-5; D possibly corresponds to TRBD1 (5 bases). Germline CDR1 is MNHEY and CDR2 is SMNVEV (reference sequence). The CDR3 has 16 amino acids. Trimming removed 7 bases from V and 0 bases from J, with 16 bases in between. CDR3 residues: CASKFASGDSNQPQHF. For the CDR3, the DNA is TGTGCCAGCAAGTTTGCGTCGGGGGATAGCAATCAGCCCCAGCATTTT.

The rearrangement links TRBV2 to TRBJ2-5; 9 bases are shared with TRBD1. Germline CDR1 reads SNHLY; CDR2 reads FYNNEI. V trimming: 2 bases; J trimming: 5 bases; junction bases outside the gene matches: 9. The CDR3 runs to 16 residues. The DNA for the CDR3 is TGTGCCAGCAGTGAACCTCCGGGACAGGGTCCGGAGACCCAGTACTTC. Translating it yields CASSEPPGQGPETQYF.

This chain joins TRBV25-1 and TRBJ2-2; a weak D match, TRBD2 (5 bases). CDR3 length: 14 amino acids. Germline lookup yields CDR1 MGHDK and CDR2 SYGVNS. Trimming pared 7 bases from V and 7 bases from J, leaving 16 bases between. DNA of the CDR3: TGTGCCAGCATGGCCCCGGGGTTAAACGGGGAGCTGTTTTTT. Its translation: CASMAPGLNGELFF.

This clone has only a few counts. The rearrangement links TRBV6-5 to TRBJ1-2; tentatively, D is TRBD1 (6 bases). The CDR3 runs to 14 residues. With 4 bases removed from V and 2 bases from J, the gap between germline ends came to 11 bases. The germline V gene encodes CDR1 MNHEY and CDR2 SVGAGI. The CDR3 protein is CASSSRTVNYGYTF. The CDR3 DNA follows: TGTGCCAGCAGTTCCCGGACAGTCAACTATGGCTACACCTTC.

The chain joins TRBV30 to TRBJ1-1; D possibly corresponds to TRBD1 (5 bases). V lost 4 bases and J 1 base, leaving 13 bases between the germline ends. The CDR3 contains 14 residues. Germline lookup yields CDR1 GTSNPN and CDR2 SVGIG (reference sequence). CDR3 in DNA: TGTGCCTGGATAAAAGGGGCGTCGAACACTGAAGCTTTCTTT. Its translation is CAWIKGASNTEAFF.